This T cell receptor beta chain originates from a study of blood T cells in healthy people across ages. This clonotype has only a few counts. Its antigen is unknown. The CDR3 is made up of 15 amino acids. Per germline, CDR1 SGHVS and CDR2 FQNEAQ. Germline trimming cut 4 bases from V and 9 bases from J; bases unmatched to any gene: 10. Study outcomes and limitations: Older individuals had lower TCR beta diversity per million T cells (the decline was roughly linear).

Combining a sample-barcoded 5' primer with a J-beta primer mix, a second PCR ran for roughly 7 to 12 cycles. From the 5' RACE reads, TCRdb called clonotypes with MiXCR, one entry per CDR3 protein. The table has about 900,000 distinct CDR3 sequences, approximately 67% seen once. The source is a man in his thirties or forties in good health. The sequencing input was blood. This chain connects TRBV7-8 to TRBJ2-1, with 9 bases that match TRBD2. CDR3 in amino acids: CASSWRGGLGGEQFF. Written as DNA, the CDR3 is TGTGCCAGCAGCTGGCGGGGGGGCCTAGGCGGTGAGCAGTTCTTC.